This entry lists 9 T cell receptor beta chains sequenced from one sample in a study of cytomegalovirus exposure and HLA in healthy donors. The PCR had 60 Vbeta and 13 Jbeta primers. Assay: immunoSEQ multiplex PCR; the TCRdb copy retains only in-frame clones and omits some. Among 90,000 to 120,000 clones, about three quarters were seen once, and the ten largest hold 5.2%. Sample: PBMCs. These receptors were taken from a female donor in good health and CMV-seropositive.

This clone was seen only once. The rearrangement uses TRBV4-3 and TRBJ1-3; no reliable D call. Germline-derived CDR1 and CDR2 are LGHNA and YSLEER. Trimming left V 0 bases short and J 4 bases short, with 4 bases between. The CDR3 spans 13 residues. CDR3 coding DNA: TGCGCCAGCAGCCAAGAACGGGGAAACACCATATATTTT. It yields the protein CASSQERGNTIYF.

V is TRBV7-9 and J is TRBJ2-2; the match to TRBD2 covers 7 bases. The CDR3 sequence is 18 residues long. V was clipped by 6 bases and J by 4 bases; unmatched bases: 17. The germline CDR1 and CDR2 sequences are SEHNR and FQNEAQ (reference sequence). The CDR3 sequence: CASSTREGLVLATGELFF. The CDR3 DNA reads TGTGCCAGCAGTACAAGGGAGGGGCTGGTATTGGCCACCGGGGAGCTGTTTTTT.

This chain joins TRBV7-9 and TRBJ1-1, with 10 bases aligning to TRBD1. The CDR3 sequence is 15 residues long. J lost 1 base, V lost 7 bases, and 6 bases had no gene match. Germline lookup yields CDR1 SEHNR and CDR2 FQNEAQ (reference sequence). CDR3 protein: CASIPRTGGNTEAFF. The CDR3 nucleotides are TGTGCCAGCATCCCTCGGACAGGGGGGAACACTGAAGCTTTCTTT.

The V call is TRBV27, the J call TRBJ2-5, with a possible D match to TRBD1 (6 bases). Germline loops: CDR1 MNHEY, CDR2 SMNVEV (reference sequence). Trimming pared 2 bases from V and 2 bases from J, leaving 9 bases between. CDR3 length: 14 amino acids. The CDR3 DNA reads as TGTGCCAGCAGTTTACGGGGACATCAAGAGACCCAGTACTTC. Residues: CASSLRGHQETQYF.

J is TRBJ1-1 and V is TRBV10-1; D is undetermined. Looked up from germline, CDR1 is WNHNN and CDR2 is SYGVQD (reference sequence). The CDR3 is made up of 12 amino acids. Deletions cut 7 bases from V and 8 bases from J, with 14 bases between. The CDR3 nucleotides read TGCGCCAGCAAGGGTACGGGGAGGGAAGCTTTCTTT. Translation gives CASKGTGREAFF.

This clone was seen only a few times. The chain has TRBV30 and TRBJ1-2; TRBD1 matches at 8 bases. CDR3 length equals 13 residues. The V segment lost 2 bases and the J segment 5 bases; nucleotides outside the gene matches: 4. CDR1 is GTSNPN and CDR2 is SVGIG in the germline V gene (reference sequence). Written as DNA, the CDR3 is TGTGCCTGGAGTAGGGACAGGCCGTATGGCTACACCTTC. It codes for CAWSRDRPYGYTF.

V gene TRBV7-9 combines with J gene TRBJ1-6; maybe TRBD1 (5 bases). The CDR3 spans 17 residues. V was pared by 9 bases and J by 9 bases, with 27 bases between. In germline, CDR1 is SEHNR, CDR2 FQNEAQ (reference sequence). The CDR3 region is CARGLGARRRRSSPLHF. The CDR3 nucleotides read TGTGCCAGGGGACTAGGGGCGAGGAGGAGGCGGTCTTCACCCCTCCACTTT.

V is TRBV19 and J is TRBJ2-7; 7 bases map to TRBD2. The CDR3 length is 14 residues. The germline CDR1 and CDR2 sequences are LNHDA and SQIVND (reference sequence). V trimming: 1 base; J trimming: 2 bases; junction bases outside the gene matches: 2. The CDR3 DNA reads as TGTGCCAGTAGTATAGGCGGGGGTACCTACGAGCAGTACTTC. Residues: CASSIGGGTYEQYF. Together with reference TRBV19 and TRBJ2-7, the CDR3 gives the full variable domain: DGGITQSPKYLFRKEGQNVTLSCEQNLNHDAMYWYRQDPGQGLRLIYYSQIVNDFQKGDIAEGYSVSREKKESFPLTVTSAQKNPTAFYLCASSIGGGTYEQYFGPGTRLTVT.

The chain has TRBV10-2 and TRBJ1-1; TRBD1 matches 8 bases. From germline, CDR1 is WSHSY and CDR2 SAAADI. Trimming cost V 6 bases and J 1 base; bases outside gene matches: 7. The CDR3 sequence is 15 residues long. The CDR3 region is CASSDVDRANTEAFF. The CDR3 DNA sequence: TGCGCCAGCAGCGACGTGGACAGGGCGAACACTGAAGCTTTCTTT.